Here is one TCR beta chain with its context. This clone was seen only once. It lacks a known antigen. Per-base quality was not reported, and no clone a single base away is much larger than it. These data are taken from a study of blood T cell repertoires in COVID-19 (dated by TCRdb to 2018 to 2020). General notes on the study: Samples covering the acute and convalescent phases of COVID-19 were provided by collaborators in the United States, Italy and Spain. Deeply sampled blood TCRbeta repertoires from subjects exposed to, actively infected with, or recovered from COVID-19 were included in the dataset. HLA class I and class II types, where available, came from metadata supplied by the sample provider rather than from assay-based typing. The material from the prospective study consisted of cDNA or gDNA derived from T cells, B-cell-depleted T cells, or PBMCs. Samples came from the ongoing ImmuneRACE study (first 160 participants) plus 1,254 subjects from 6 global collaborators. Sample metadata almost always included a de-identified subject ID, COVID-19 status, age in years and sex. The repertoires were made available in a free public database intended to serve as a resource for research on the immune response to SARS-CoV-2.

Each collaborating institution followed its own protocols to collect whole blood in K2EDTA tubes. For TCRbeta analysis, collaborator samples were shipped as frozen whole blood, as isolated PBMCs, or as DNA extracted from either sample type. The junction shows trimming of 1 base on V and 0 bases on J, plus 8 bases between the germline ends. CDR3 length: 15 amino acids, cysteine to phenylalanine. The kept DNA is CDR3 alone, 45 bases in frame from the first base. CDR1 and CDR2, per the germline V gene, are MGHRA and YSYEKL. TCRbeta CDR3 regions were amplified from genomic DNA using the immunoSEQ Assay, a bias-controlled multiplex PCR. The original methods were these. Within the assay, amplification of reference gene primers was used to estimate how many nucleated cells each sample contained. Sequence reads were collapsed and filtered to measure the absolute abundance of every unique TCRbeta CDR3 rearrangement. For each sample, productive Simpson clonality was calculated as the square root of Simpson's diversity index over productive rearrangements. Imported from immuneACCESS, the table was reduced by TCRdb to in-frame sequences with V and J called. These copies leave out some clones; in studies compared against another copy, an unresolved V gene accounts for under half, and the cause of the remainder is not known. V, J and clone size are taken as reported in that table, and D and trimming were inferred from the DNA itself. The table for this sample lists over 300,000 clones; approximately 88% of them were counted only once. The top ten constitute approximately 1.2% of the sample.

What the work shows at the level of the full study, not this receptor alone: How much clinical and demographic metadata was included differed by source and by participant, and the metadata was provided uncurated.

Sequencing used peripheral blood. The clonotype originates from a man between 35 and 55 years old with acute or convalescent COVID-19. This receptor chain uses TRBV4-1 and TRBJ2-3, with the identity of the D gene unclear. Here the CDR3 is given as CASSQVMTSTDTQYF. The base sequence is TGCGCCAGCAGCCAAGTTATGACTAGCACAGATACGCAGTATTTT.